This T cell receptor (beta chain) appears in the sequencing data of a study of T cells after yellow fever vaccination. 5'RACE template switching added a universal primer site and UMIs to TCR cDNA. Each CDR3 protein is one row after TCRdb ran MiXCR on the 5' RACE reads. The table shows about 370,000 distinct CDR3 sequences, with approximately 10% occurring only once. V trimming: 0 bases; J trimming: 0 bases; junction bases outside the gene matches: 6. The CDR3 sequence is 18 residues long. Looked up from germline, CDR1 is SGHAT and CDR2 is FQNNGV. This clonotype turned up a few times. This sample comprised PBMCs, obtained on the day of the first yellow fever vaccination. This chain links TRBV11-2 with TRBJ2-1, with TRBD2 matching 9 bases. This receptor was taken from a young man who received the YFV17D yellow fever vaccine. CDR3 DNA: TGTGCCAGCAGCTTAGATGGGCTAGCGGGGACCTCCTACAATGAGCAGTTCTTC. It is translated as CASSLDGLAGTSYNEQFF.